This T cell receptor (beta chain) appears in the sequencing data of a study of blood T cells in healthy people across ages. The overall study: Capturing about one barcoded beta molecule per two T cells was achieved by template switching.

For the second PCR, which ran for about 6 to 11 cycles, a sample-barcoded 5' primer and a J-beta primer mix were used. Via MiXCR, TCRdb re-called the 5' RACE reads, giving one row per CDR3 protein. The sample has hundreds of thousands of distinct CDR3 sequences; around a fifth are singletons. From germline, CDR1 is MGHDK and CDR2 SYGVNS. Unmatched junction bases numbered 9, after V lost 6 bases and J lost 7 bases. The CDR3 runs 15 residues. This sequence was found in a man aged 70 or older in good health. The sequenced sample was blood. The chain joins TRBV25-1 to TRBJ2-2; 9 bases line up with TRBD1. The CDR3 here is CASSPGTGQIGELFF. The CDR3 DNA sequence: TGTGCCAGCAGCCCCGGGACAGGGCAGATCGGGGAGCTGTTTTTT.